This TCR beta chain is drawn from a study of identical twins (dated by TCRdb to about 2016). General notes on the study: To test whether fetal clonotypes persist, the study used deep sequencing on TCR alpha and beta repertoires from monozygotic twins, unrelated adults of various ages, and cord blood. Replicate twin experiments were performed at different times using different library preparation protocols to rule out contamination.

The CDR3 numbers 15 residues from cysteine through phenylalanine. The only DNA kept is the CDR3, 45 bases in frame from the first base. As encoded in the germline V gene, CDR1 is SGHVS while CDR2 is FNYEAQ. V is pared back by 2 bases and J by 3 bases, with 11 bases lying between the germline termini. Notes on this clonotype: No cognate antigen has been identified for it. Base quality data are lacking; no much larger clone is found one base away.

Overall results and qualifications from the work: Because the same donors could not be followed over many years, the conclusions relied on cross-sectional statistical analysis. Out-of-frame TCR alpha sharing in monozygotic twins was systematically underestimated by recombination models, whereas sharing between unrelated individuals was in agreement with the recombination models. Fewer insertions were carried by abundant cord blood beta clonotypes; a weaker similar trend was observed in young adult naive repertoires, while no such trend was observed in memory repertoires. Zero-insertion analyses could be partly confounded by invariant T cells such as MAIT and iNKT, although diverse VJ usage argued against such confounding for most clonotypes. A weaker excess of twin sharing was found in beta out-of-frame sequences because the signal-to-noise ratio was lowered by fewer shared sequences. Compared with coincidental sharing between unrelated individuals, out-of-frame TCR alpha sequences shared between twins had an excess of sequences with low generation probability.

Library preparation used 5' RACE. The reads were generated on an Illumina HiSeq 2000. Template switching added a universal primer binding site, and the final cDNA carried a unique molecular identifier that allowed TCR cDNA molecules to be counted accurately. Specific primers in the conserved constant-segment region were used to synthesize first-strand cDNA for TCR alpha and beta chains. To control for contamination, each cDNA library was double barcoded with a SMART-Mk sample barcode plus Illumina barcodes. TruSeq adapter sequences and Illumina sample barcodes were added in two successive PCR steps. The TCR alpha and beta cDNA libraries were sequenced on the Illumina HiSeq platform using custom primers. For the original study's pipeline: Unique molecular identifiers were extracted from raw reads with MiGEC, and CDR3 positions were determined with MiXCR. Recombination models were inferred per individual with the repgenHMM and IGoR tools using an EM algorithm. Shared clonotypes were analyzed with the tcR package in R, and sharing was normalized by the product of cloneset sizes. To study raw recombination without the effects of thymic and clonal selection, out-of-frame nonproductive sequences were analyzed. TCRdb reprocessed the public reads (quality trimming at Q25 with fastp, clone calling with MiXCR) and kept in-frame beta chains. Rows are combined by CDR3 protein, so each entry shows the most common genes and DNA. The V and J calls were determined by TCRdb, not by the authors. For this sample the table gives 1.5 million or so distinct CDR3 sequences, of which about 32% were detected only once. Approximately 0.25% of the sample is taken by the ten largest.

Only healthy Caucasian donors were included. The origin of this receptor is a newborn girl in good health. The chain is made from TRBV7-6 and TRBJ1-5; TRBD1 is perhaps the D gene, given 5 matching bases. The material sequenced was cord blood. The CDR3 protein sequence reads: CASSLRIGTNQPQHF. The bases are TGTGCCAGCAGCTTAAGGATAGGGACCAATCAGCCCCAGCATTTT. The variable domain in full, with residues beyond the CDR3 obtained from the reference TRBV7-6 and TRBJ1-5 genes, is GAGVSQSPRYKVTKRGQDVALRCDPISGHVSLYWYRQALGQGPEFLTYFNYEAQQDKSGLPNDRFSAERPEGSISTLTIQRTEQRDSAMYRCASSLRIGTNQPQHFGDGTRLSIL.